A single sample gave rise to the 19 T cell receptor beta chains below, sequenced in a study of T cell responses to AZD1222 COVID-19 vaccine. The method was immunoSEQ multiplex PCR; TCRdb's version includes in-frame clones alone and lacks a portion of them. Counted here are about 130,000 clones, 70% to 90% occurring once; the ten biggest clones make up 1.9%. Sample: peripheral blood, taken on day 0 of AZD1222 vaccination. The receptors derive from an adult in good health.

The chain employs TRBV10-3 and TRBJ1-4, with D maybe TRBD1 (5 bases). Trimming removed 3 bases at V and 13 bases at J, with 12 bases between. Germline loops: CDR1 ENHRY, CDR2 SYGVKD. The CDR3 contains 12 residues. This CDR3 reads CAISDGGIGLFF. CDR3 coding DNA: TGTGCCATCAGTGATGGGGGGATCGGACTGTTTTTT.

The chain employs TRBV6-5 and TRBJ1-1; 7 bases match TRBD1. The germline V gene encodes CDR1 MNHEY and CDR2 SVGAGI. CDR3 length: 14 residues. V was clipped by 0 bases and J by 4 bases; unmatched bases: 2. DNA of the CDR3: TGTGCCAGCAGTTACTCCCAGGGGGGCACTGAAGCTTTCTTT. Protein product: CASSYSQGGTEAFF.

The rearrangement uses TRBV4-3 and TRBJ2-1; possibly TRBD1 or TRBD2 for D (5 bases each). This CDR3 spans 17 amino acids. V was trimmed by 3 bases and J by 2 bases, leaving 17 bases between them. Germline CDR1 is LGHNA and CDR2 is YSLEER. The CDR3 region has the DNA TGCGCCAGCAGCCAGAAACCCGGGACGGAGACCTACAATGAGCAGTTCTTC. Amino acid sequence: CASSQKPGTETYNEQFF.

J is TRBJ2-7 and V is TRBV2; D is perhaps TRBD1 (7 bases). The CDR3 sequence is 14 residues long. The V end lost 6 bases, the J end lost 7 bases, and 19 bases lay between the germline ends. Per the germline V gene, CDR1 is SNHLY and CDR2 is FYNNEI. The CDR3: CASRGGQVRGEQYF. CDR3 in DNA: TGTGCCAGCAGGGGAGGACAGGTCCGCGGAGAGCAGTACTTC.

This clone was recorded once. This chain links TRBV7-2 with TRBJ2-6, with 9 bases fitting TRBD1. V was pared by 1 base and J by 4 bases, with 8 bases of the junction left unmatched. CDR1 is SGHTA, CDR2 FQGNSA, per germline. CDR3 length: 18 amino acids. This CDR3 is CASSLVGTGPAGANVLTF. The CDR3 DNA sequence: TGTGCCAGCAGCTTAGTAGGGACAGGGCCTGCAGGGGCCAACGTCCTGACTTTC.

The chain carries TRBV6-6 and TRBJ1-2, with a weak D call TRBD1 (5 bases). V lost 7 bases and J lost 8, with 17 bases in between. The V gene's germline CDR1 is MNHNY and CDR2 SVGAGI (reference sequence). The CDR3 loop spans 13 amino acids. Here the CDR3 DNA reads TGTGCCAGCAAGATACGAGGGGTGCCGGGCTACACCTTC. This translates into CASKIRGVPGYTF.

This chain uses TRBV6-5 with TRBJ1-2; maybe TRBD1 (5 bases). The CDR3 totals 16 residues. V lost 4 bases to trimming and J lost 0 bases, with 15 bases between them. The germline CDR1 and CDR2 sequences are MNHEY and SVGAGI. The CDR3 loop is CASSSHPTETNYGYTF. The CDR3 DNA reads as TGTGCCAGCAGTTCCCATCCGACAGAAACTAACTATGGCTACACCTTC.

The chain joins TRBV18 to TRBJ1-2, with D possibly TRBD1 on 6 matching bases. The ends were cut back, 3 bases at V and 5 bases at J, with 10 bases in the middle. Germline V gives CDR1 KGHSH, CDR2 LQKENI. CDR3 length: 13 amino acids. The DNA for the CDR3 is TGTGCCAGCTCACCTTCCGGACAGTATGGCTACACCTTC. This gives the protein CASSPSGQYGYTF. The entire variable domain, with the rest obtained from reference TRBV18 and TRBJ1-2, is as follows: NAGVMQNPRHLVRRRGQEARLRCSPMKGHSHVYWYRQLPEEGLKFMVYLQKENIIDESGMPKERFSAEFPKEGPSILRIQQVVRGDSAAYFCASSPSGQYGYTFGSGTRLTVV.

The chain carries TRBV19 and TRBJ1-4; D remains unclear. The V and J ends lost 5 bases and 7 bases respectively, with 2 bases between them. The germline gives CDR1 LNHDA, CDR2 SQIVND (reference sequence). CDR3 length: 10 residues. The CDR3 protein is CASSGEKLFF. The CDR3 region has the DNA TGTGCCAGTAGTGGTGAAAAACTGTTTTTT. Full variable domain (remainder filled in from reference TRBV19 and TRBJ1-4): DGGITQSPKYLFRKEGQNVTLSCEQNLNHDAMYWYRQDPGQGLRLIYYSQIVNDFQKGDIAEGYSVSREKKESFPLTVTSAQKNPTAFYLCASSGEKLFFGSGTQLSVL.

This chain joins TRBV28 and TRBJ1-5; no clear D gene. V gave up 7 bases and J gave up 0 bases, with 13 bases separating them. The CDR3 sequence is 15 residues long. From germline, CDR1 is MDHEN and CDR2 SYDVKM. CDR3 nucleotide sequence: TGTGCCAGCACCAAATCGGGTGCTAGCAATCAGCCCCAGCATTTT. Amino acids: CASTKSGASNQPQHF.

V is TRBV29-1 and J is TRBJ1-5; D is possibly TRBD1 (6 bases). With 0 bases removed from V and 7 bases from J, the gap between germline ends came to 16 bases. Germline CDR1 is SQVTM and CDR2 is ANQGSEA. This CDR3 spans 15 amino acids. The CDR3 spells CSVEDDHRDRQPQHF. The CDR3 DNA is TGCAGCGTTGAAGACGACCACAGGGACCGCCAGCCCCAGCATTTT.

The chain uses TRBV7-2 and TRBJ1-1; TRBD1 matches 12 bases. After removal of 4 bases from V and 9 bases from J, the junction contained 12 bases not matched to a gene. This CDR3 is built from 16 residues. The germline V gene has CDR1 SGHTA and CDR2 FQGNSA. For the CDR3, the DNA is TGTGCCAGCAGCTATGGGACAGGGGGCGAAGGGCCTCAAGCTTTCTTT. Amino acids: CASSYGTGGEGPQAFF.

V and J are TRBV6-5 and TRBJ1-5; D not certain. This CDR3 region has 14 residues. V was trimmed by 8 bases and J by 3 bases, leaving 14 bases between them. CDR1 and CDR2 from the germline V gene are MNHEY and SVGAGI. In nucleotides, the CDR3 is TGTGCCAGCGGCCCAAGTGGGATCAATCAGCCCCAGCATTTT. Amino acid sequence: CASGPSGINQPQHF.

The V and J genes are TRBV5-8 and TRBJ1-4; a possible D gene is TRBD1 (6 bases). This CDR3 has 14 amino acids. The germline V and J ends were trimmed by 6 bases and 16 bases, with 25 bases remaining between them. The germline gives CDR1 SGHTS, CDR2 YDEGEE. The CDR3 DNA reads as TGTGCCAGCAACCGACGTAACAGGGAATGGGACCCGTTTTTT. This sequence encodes CASNRRNREWDPFF.

The V call is TRBV28, the J call TRBJ1-6; D not certain. From germline, CDR1 is MDHEN and CDR2 SYDVKM. Trimming took 3 bases from V and 4 from J, leaving 7 bases between them. The CDR3 has 14 residues. The CDR3 spells CASSFSEYNSPLHF. CDR3 bases: TGTGCCAGCAGTTTTTCGGAGTATAATTCACCCCTCCACTTT.

A remark on this clone: One end of the junction varies from germline; a read error may be responsible. The genes are TRBV15 and TRBJ2-4, with D possibly TRBD2 on 6 matching bases. The germline V gene has CDR1 LNHNV and CDR2 YYDKDF (reference sequence). The CDR3 covers 16 residues. CDR3 nucleotide sequence: TGTGCCACCAGCAGAGGTAGGGAGGCCCGGAAAAGCATTCAGTACTTC. It codes for CATSRGREARKSIQYF. The variable domain in full, completed from reference TRBV15 and TRBJ2-4, reads DAMVIQNPRYQVTQFGKPVTLSCSQTLNHNVMYWYQQKSSQAPKLLFHYYDKDFNNEADTPDNFQSRRPNTSFCFLDIRSPGLGDTAMYLCATSRGREARKSIQYFGAGTRLSVL.

The table lists this clone with a few counts. The chain recombines TRBV7-9 with TRBJ2-2; D tentatively reads TRBD1 or TRBD2 (6 bases each). V lost 4 bases and J 2 bases, leaving 14 bases between the germline ends. Germline V lookup: CDR1 SEHNR, CDR2 FQNEAQ (reference sequence). The CDR3 loop spans 16 amino acids. This CDR3 is CASSSRGTLNTGELFF. CDR3 bases: TGTGCCAGCAGCTCCCGGGGGACACTTAACACCGGGGAGCTGTTTTTT.

There are a few counts of this clone. The gene calls are TRBV7-9 and TRBJ1-6, with 8 positions matching TRBD1. J was trimmed by 14 bases and V by 2 bases; bases with no gene match: 5. The CDR3 is made up of 13 amino acids. In germline, CDR1 is SEHNR, CDR2 FQNEAQ (reference sequence). DNA of the CDR3: TGTGCCAGCAGCTTACTGCAGGGGGCCACCCTCCACTTT. Amino acid sequence: CASSLLQGATLHF.

The rearrangement uses TRBV4-3 and TRBJ2-1; 8 bases match TRBD2. This CDR3 has 16 amino acids. The V and J ends lost 0 bases and 0 bases, in that order; junction bases with no gene match: 1. Germline-derived CDR1 and CDR2 are LGHNA and YSLEER. Here the CDR3 DNA reads TGCGCCAGCAGCCAAGATAGCGGGATCTCCTACAATGAGCAGTTCTTC. Amino acids: CASSQDSGISYNEQFF.